Following are 24 T cell receptor beta chains from one sample sequenced in a study of PD-L1 blockade in urothelial cancer. Profiling relied on immunoSEQ multiplex PCR, and the TCRdb table lists in-frame clones only, not all of them. The sample lists nearly 45,000 clones, around nine tenths seen once, with roughly 25% in the top ten. The time point was: pretreatment peripheral blood. The sample in question was PBMCs, obtained around atezolizumab (anti-PD-L1) treatment. These receptors originate from a donor aged 40 or over with urothelial cancer.

The chain combines TRBV27 with TRBJ1-4; 12 positions match TRBD1. Germline V gene data show CDR1 as MNHEY and CDR2 as SMNVEV (reference sequence). The CDR3 has 17 amino acids. After removal of 4 bases from V and 8 bases from J, the junction contained 11 bases not matched to a gene. The CDR3 is CASSWGQGAPGREKLFF. The CDR3, as DNA: TGTGCCAGCAGTTGGGGACAGGGGGCTCCGGGGCGGGAAAAACTGTTTTTT.

V and J are TRBV28 and TRBJ2-5; D is uncertain. Trimming took off 5 bases at V and 5 bases at J, with 6 bases between the two ends. Germline V lookup: CDR1 MDHEN, CDR2 SYDVKM. The CDR3 length is 11 residues. CDR3 in amino acids: CASSPRETQYF. CDR3 bases: TGTGCCAGCAGTCCCCGGGAGACCCAGTACTTC.

This chain links TRBV7-2 with TRBJ1-2, with a weak D call TRBD1 (6 bases). Germline V lookup: CDR1 SGHTA, CDR2 FQGNSA. This CDR3 is built from 14 residues. V was pared by 4 bases and J by 6 bases, with 15 bases between. The CDR3 here is CASSSLGGRDGYTF. CDR3 nucleotide sequence: TGTGCCAGCAGCTCCCTTGGGGGCAGGGATGGCTACACCTTC.

The chain recombines TRBV5-8 with TRBJ2-3; D is unresolved. The CDR3 runs 13 residues. V was trimmed by 0 bases and J by 7 bases, leaving 9 bases between them. Per the germline V gene, CDR1 is SGHTS and CDR2 is YDEGEE. The CDR3 DNA follows: TGTGCCAGCAGCTTGGAAGCCACCAATACGCAGTATTTT. This codes for CASSLEATNTQYF. The variable domain in full, with the rest retrieved from reference TRBV5-8 and TRBJ2-3, is EAGVTQSPTHLIKTRGQQATLRCSPISGHTSVYWYQQALGLGLQFLLWYDEGEERNRGNFPPRFSGRQFPNYSSELNVNALELEDSALYLCASSLEATNTQYFGPGTRLTVL.

The V gene is TRBV7-2, the J gene TRBJ1-5, with 11 bases matching TRBD1. The length of the CDR3 is 16 residues. Unmatched junction bases numbered 4, after V lost 0 bases and J lost 6 bases. Germline-derived CDR1 and CDR2 are SGHTA and FQGNSA. CDR3 loop: CASSLAGQGGGQPQHF. Written as DNA, the CDR3 is TGTGCCAGCAGCTTAGCGGGACAGGGGGGGGGTCAGCCCCAGCATTTT.

The chain joins TRBV18 to TRBJ1-2; TRBD1 aligns across 10 bases. Looked up from germline, CDR1 is KGHSH and CDR2 is LQKENI. The V and J ends lost 3 bases and 7 bases, in that order; junction bases with no gene match: 11. This CDR3 contains 16 residues. The CDR3: CASSPPNTGTGVGYTF. In DNA, the CDR3 is TGTGCCAGCTCACCGCCCAACACGGGGACAGGGGTTGGCTACACCTTC.

J is TRBJ2-2 and V is TRBV4-2; TRBD2 aligns across 10 bases. With 4 bases clipped from V and 6 bases from J, the junction kept 5 bases outside the gene matches. This CDR3 comprises 15 residues. Germline CDR1 and CDR2: LGHNA and YNFKEQ. The CDR3 DNA sequence: TGTGCCAGCAGCCGACCTAGCGGGAGTCCCGGGGAGCTGTTTTTT. The encoded protein is CASSRPSGSPGELFF.

In this sample, this clone turned up a few times. This chain uses TRBV5-1 with TRBJ1-3; D is ambiguous. The germline V gene encodes CDR1 SGHRS and CDR2 YFSETQ. V lost 0 bases and J 4 bases, leaving 11 bases between the germline ends. The CDR3 runs to 15 residues. The CDR3 reads CASSLGTTGGNTIYF. CDR3 coding DNA: TGCGCCAGCAGCTTGGGGACCACGGGAGGAAACACCATATATTTT.

The rearrangement uses TRBV4-3 and TRBJ2-1; 10 bases fit TRBD1. Losses at the gene ends were 0 bases for V and 8 bases for J; bases not matched to a gene: 7. The CDR3 covers 16 residues. Germline V CDR1 and CDR2: LGHNA, YSLEER. In nucleotides, the CDR3 is TGCGCCAGCAGCCAAGACCCAGGGACAGGGGCCCATGAGCAGTTCTTC. It codes for CASSQDPGTGAHEQFF.

The chain combines TRBV7-2 with TRBJ1-1; D perhaps matches TRBD1 (5 bases). Germline V lookup: CDR1 SGHTA, CDR2 FQGNSA. CDR3 length equals 13 residues. The V and J ends lost 2 bases and 5 bases respectively, with 9 bases between them. In DNA, the CDR3 is TGTGCCAGCAGCTTATATAGGGGAACTGAAGCTTTCTTT. This translates into CASSLYRGTEAFF.

The chain couples TRBV6-1 to TRBJ2-1, with TRBD2 matching over 7 bases. After removal of 6 bases from V and 1 base from J, the junction contained 6 bases not matched to a gene. The CDR3 loop spans 15 amino acids. Germline assignment: CDR1 MNHNS and CDR2 SASEGT. The CDR3 spells CASRAGLESYNEQFF. The CDR3 DNA reads as TGTGCCAGCAGGGCCGGACTAGAGTCCTACAATGAGCAGTTCTTC.

This chain joins TRBV27 and TRBJ2-1, with D tentatively TRBD1 (6 bases). CDR1 is MNHEY, CDR2 SMNVEV, per germline (reference sequence). The CDR3 runs to 12 residues. The ends were cut back, 5 bases at V and 9 bases at J, with 11 bases in the middle. CDR3 loop: CASSPPTGEQFF. The CDR3 DNA is TGTGCCAGCAGTCCCCCGACAGGTGAGCAGTTCTTC.

This chain connects TRBV7-9 to TRBJ1-1, with 7 bases aligning to TRBD1. J was trimmed by 2 bases and V by 5 bases; bases with no gene match: 8. The germline gives CDR1 SEHNR, CDR2 FQNEAQ (reference sequence). This CDR3 region has 15 residues. The DNA of the CDR3 is TGTGCCAGCAGCCCGGCCAGGGGGGCTAACACTGAAGCTTTCTTT. It translates to CASSPARGANTEAFF.

The V and J genes are TRBV2 and TRBJ1-5; D possibly corresponds to TRBD1 (6 bases). Germline lookup yields CDR1 SNHLY and CDR2 FYNNEI. The CDR3 runs 12 residues. V gave up 6 bases and J gave up 15 bases, with 18 bases separating them. The CDR3 is CASRAGQSAPHF. CDR3 DNA sequence: TGTGCCAGCAGGGCCGGACAGAGCGCGCCGCATTTT.

The rearrangement links TRBV11-3 to TRBJ2-1; tentative D call: TRBD1 (5 bases). V was clipped by 1 base and J by 0 bases, with 10 bases between them. In germline, CDR1 is SGHNT, CDR2 YENEEA. This CDR3 spans 16 amino acids. CDR3: CASSLGGGDSYNEQFF. The CDR3 nucleotides are TGTGCCAGCAGCTTAGGGGGCGGAGACTCCTACAATGAGCAGTTCTTC.

The rearrangement uses TRBV7-3 and TRBJ1-3; D gene ambiguous. The germline V and J ends were trimmed by 2 bases and 0 bases, with 11 bases remaining between them. Looked up from germline, CDR1 is SGHTA and CDR2 is FQGTGA. This CDR3 is built from 16 residues. Here the CDR3 reads CASSLEARSSGNTIYF. The DNA of the CDR3 is TGTGCCAGCAGCTTAGAGGCCCGCTCCTCTGGAAACACCATATATTTT.

This rearrangement joins TRBV6-5 to TRBJ1-2; 8 nucleotides align to TRBD1. The germline CDR1 and CDR2 sequences are MNHEY and SVGAGI. The CDR3 is 15 residues long. Trimming took 0 bases from V and 7 from J; bases not matched to a gene: 7. CDR3 in amino acids: CASSYSSRGLSGYTF. CDR3 DNA: TGTGCCAGCAGTTACTCGTCCAGGGGGCTCTCTGGCTACACCTTC.

CDR3 sequence reads: CASSLGPGTSVGYF. The CDR3 nucleotides are TGTGCCAGCAGCTTAGGGCCCGGGACTAGCGTTGGGTACTTC. The rearrangement joins TRBV7-9 to TRBJ2-7, with TRBD2 matching over 10 bases. V shed 1 base and J 12 bases; nucleotides not matched to a gene: 9. CDR1 is SEHNR, CDR2 FQNEAQ, per germline (reference sequence). The length of the CDR3 is 14 residues.

J is TRBJ1-2 and V is TRBV5-6, with 7 nucleotides matching TRBD1. CDR3 length equals 13 residues. Germline CDR1 reads SGHDT; CDR2 reads YYEEEE. Trimming at V came to 4 bases and at J to 8 bases, leaving 8 bases not matched to a gene. In nucleotides, the CDR3 is TGTGCCAGCAGCCCAGATTACAGGGGCGGCTACACCTTC. Translation gives CASSPDYRGGYTF.

V usage is TRBV7-9 and J usage is TRBJ2-7; 8 bases align to TRBD1. With V trimmed by 5 bases and J by 0 bases, 9 bases remained unmatched. Germline V gene lookup returns CDR1 SEHNR and CDR2 FQNEAQ (reference sequence). This CDR3 is built from 16 residues. In DNA, the CDR3 is TGTGCCAGCAGCCACCCGACAGGGGATCCCTCCTACGAGCAGTACTTC. Amino acid sequence: CASSHPTGDPSYEQYF.

The chain employs TRBV15 and TRBJ2-2, with a weak D call TRBD1 (6 bases). CDR1 and CDR2 from the germline V gene are LNHNV and YYDKDF (reference sequence). V dropped 5 bases and J dropped 7 bases, with 17 bases sitting between them. CDR3 length: 15 amino acids. CDR3 region: CATSASPRTVGELFF. The CDR3 DNA is TGTGCCACCAGCGCCAGCCCCCGGACAGTCGGGGAGCTGTTTTTT.

The V call is TRBV2, the J call TRBJ2-1; 9 bases fit TRBD1. The CDR3 is 20 residues long. The germline V gene encodes CDR1 SNHLY and CDR2 FYNNEI. J lost 9 bases, V lost 2 bases, and 23 bases had no gene match. DNA for the CDR3: TGTGCCAGCAGTGAAAACGTTTGGGACAGGGCCGTCCGCGCAGCAGGTGAGCAGTTCTTC. This translates into CASSENVWDRAVRAAGEQFF.

This rearrangement joins TRBV27 to TRBJ1-1, with TRBD1 as a possible D gene (5 bases). The CDR3 runs to 15 residues. V was cut by 3 bases and J by 5 bases, with 16 bases left in between. Germline CDR1 is MNHEY and CDR2 is SMNVEV (reference sequence). The CDR3: CASSLRGRATTEAFF. The CDR3 bases are TGTGCCAGCAGTTTGCGGGGCAGGGCCACTACTGAAGCTTTCTTT.

This chain uses TRBV5-1 with TRBJ2-3; D possibly corresponds to TRBD1 (5 bases). V lost 1 base to trimming and J lost 6 bases, with 9 bases between them. The CDR3 length is 13 residues. Germline loops: CDR1 SGHRS, CDR2 YFSETQ. The CDR3 protein is CASSLQAGDTQYF. The CDR3 nucleotides are TGCGCCAGCAGCTTGCAGGCAGGGGATACGCAGTATTTT.